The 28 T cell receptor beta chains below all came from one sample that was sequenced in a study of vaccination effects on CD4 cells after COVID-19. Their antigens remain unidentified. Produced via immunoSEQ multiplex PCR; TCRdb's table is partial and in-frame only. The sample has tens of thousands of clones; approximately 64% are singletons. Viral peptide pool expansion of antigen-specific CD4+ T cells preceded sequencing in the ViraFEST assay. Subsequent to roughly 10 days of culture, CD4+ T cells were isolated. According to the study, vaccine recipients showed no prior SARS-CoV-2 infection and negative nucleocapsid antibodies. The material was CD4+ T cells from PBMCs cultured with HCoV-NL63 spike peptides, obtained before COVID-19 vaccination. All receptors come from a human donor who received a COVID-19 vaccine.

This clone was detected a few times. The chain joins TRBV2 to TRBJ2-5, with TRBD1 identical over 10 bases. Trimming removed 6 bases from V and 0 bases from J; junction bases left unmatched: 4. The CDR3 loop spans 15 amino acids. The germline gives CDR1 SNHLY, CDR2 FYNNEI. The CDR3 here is CASSRDRGDQETQYF. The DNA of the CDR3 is TGTGCCAGCAGCCGGGACAGGGGTGACCAAGAGACCCAGTACTTC.

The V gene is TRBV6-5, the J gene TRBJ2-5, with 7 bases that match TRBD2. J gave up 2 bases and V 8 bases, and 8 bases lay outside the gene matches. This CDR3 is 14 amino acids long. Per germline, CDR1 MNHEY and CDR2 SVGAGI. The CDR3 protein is CASSEGTIQETQYF. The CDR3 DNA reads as TGTGCCAGCTCCGAAGGGACTATTCAAGAGACCCAGTACTTC.

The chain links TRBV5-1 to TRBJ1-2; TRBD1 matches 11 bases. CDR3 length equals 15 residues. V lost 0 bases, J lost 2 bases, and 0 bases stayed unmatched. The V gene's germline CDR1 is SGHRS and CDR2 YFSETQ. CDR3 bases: TGCGCCAGCAGCTTGGGGACAGGGGGCAACTATGGCTACACCTTC. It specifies CASSLGTGGNYGYTF.

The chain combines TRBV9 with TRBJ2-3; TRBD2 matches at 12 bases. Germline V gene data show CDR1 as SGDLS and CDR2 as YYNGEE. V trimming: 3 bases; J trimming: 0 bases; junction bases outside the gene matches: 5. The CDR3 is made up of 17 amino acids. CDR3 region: CASSEGLAGASTDTQYF. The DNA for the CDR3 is TGTGCCAGCAGCGAGGGACTAGCGGGTGCTAGCACAGATACGCAGTATTTT. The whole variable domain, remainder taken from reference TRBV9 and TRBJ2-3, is DSGVTQTPKHLITATGQRVTLRCSPRSGDLSVYWYQQSLDQGLQFLIQYYNGEERAKGNILERFSAQQFPDLHSELNLSSLELGDSALYFCASSEGLAGASTDTQYFGPGTRLTVL.

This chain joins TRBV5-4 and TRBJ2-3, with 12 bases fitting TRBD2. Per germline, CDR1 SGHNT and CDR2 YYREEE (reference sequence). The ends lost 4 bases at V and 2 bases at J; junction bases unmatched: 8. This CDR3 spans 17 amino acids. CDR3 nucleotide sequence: TGTGCCAGCAGCCGCTCGGGACTAGCGGGCATCACAGATACGCAGTATTTT. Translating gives CASSRSGLAGITDTQYF.

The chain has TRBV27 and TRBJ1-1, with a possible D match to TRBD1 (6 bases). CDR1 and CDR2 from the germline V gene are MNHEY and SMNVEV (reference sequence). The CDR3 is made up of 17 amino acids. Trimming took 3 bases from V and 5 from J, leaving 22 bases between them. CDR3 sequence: CASSLPDRTQKETEAFF. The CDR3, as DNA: TGTGCCAGCAGTTTGCCTGACAGGACCCAAAAGGAAACTGAAGCTTTCTTT.

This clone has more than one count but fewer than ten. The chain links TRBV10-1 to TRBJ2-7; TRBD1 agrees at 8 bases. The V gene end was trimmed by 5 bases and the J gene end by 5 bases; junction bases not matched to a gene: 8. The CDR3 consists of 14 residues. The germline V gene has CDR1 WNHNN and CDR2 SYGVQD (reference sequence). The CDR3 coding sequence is TGCGCCAGCAGTCCGCAGGGGGCTACGGACGAGCAGTACTTC. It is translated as CASSPQGATDEQYF.

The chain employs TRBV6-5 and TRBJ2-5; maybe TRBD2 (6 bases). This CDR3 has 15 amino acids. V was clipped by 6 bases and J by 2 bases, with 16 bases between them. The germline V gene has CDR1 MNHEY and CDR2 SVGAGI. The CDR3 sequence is CASSLNGRGQETQYF. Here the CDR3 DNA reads TGTGCCAGCAGCCTTAACGGGAGAGGTCAAGAGACCCAGTACTTC.

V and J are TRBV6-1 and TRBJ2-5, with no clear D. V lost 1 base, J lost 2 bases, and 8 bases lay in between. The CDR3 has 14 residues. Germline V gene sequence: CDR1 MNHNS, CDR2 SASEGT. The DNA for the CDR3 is TGTGCCAGCAGTGAAGGAATCTATCAAGAGACCCAGTACTTC. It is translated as CASSEGIYQETQYF.

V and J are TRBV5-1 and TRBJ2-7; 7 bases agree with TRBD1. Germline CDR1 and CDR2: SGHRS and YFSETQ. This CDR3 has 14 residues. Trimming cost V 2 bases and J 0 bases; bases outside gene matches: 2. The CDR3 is CASSFNRGSYEQYF. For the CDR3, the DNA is TGCGCCAGCAGCTTTAACAGGGGCTCCTACGAGCAGTACTTC.

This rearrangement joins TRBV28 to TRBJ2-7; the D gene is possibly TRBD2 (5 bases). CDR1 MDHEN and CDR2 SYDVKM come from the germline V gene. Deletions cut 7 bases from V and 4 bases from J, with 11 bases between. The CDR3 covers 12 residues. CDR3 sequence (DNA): TGTGCCAGCACTAGCCTGCTATACGAGCAGTACTTC. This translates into CASTSLLYEQYF.

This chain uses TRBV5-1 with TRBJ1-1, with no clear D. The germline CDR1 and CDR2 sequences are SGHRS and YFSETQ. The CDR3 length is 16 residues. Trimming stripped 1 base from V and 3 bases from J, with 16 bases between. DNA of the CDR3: TGCGCCAGCAGCTTGTACCCCACAGCGAAACACACTGAAGCTTTCTTT. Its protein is CASSLYPTAKHTEAFF.

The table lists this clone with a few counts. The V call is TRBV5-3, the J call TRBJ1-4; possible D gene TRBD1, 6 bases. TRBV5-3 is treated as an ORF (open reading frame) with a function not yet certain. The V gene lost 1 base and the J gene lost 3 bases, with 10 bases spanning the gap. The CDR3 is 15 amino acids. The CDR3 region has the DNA TGTGCCAGAAGCTTGTGGGGGGCACCTAATGAAAAACTGTTTTTT. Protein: CARSLWGAPNEKLFF.

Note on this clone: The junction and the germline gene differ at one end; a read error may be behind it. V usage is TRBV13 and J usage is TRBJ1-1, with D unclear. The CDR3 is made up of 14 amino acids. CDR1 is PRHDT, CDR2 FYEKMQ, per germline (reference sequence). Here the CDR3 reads CASNLAFENTEAFF. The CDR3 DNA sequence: TGTGCCAGCAACTTAGCGTTCGAGAACACTGAAGCTTTCTTT.

The CDR3 loop is CASSTGLAGPTSTDTQYF. CDR3 bases: TGTGCCAGTAGTACGGGACTAGCGGGGCCTACTAGCACAGATACGCAGTATTTT. J is TRBJ2-3 and V is TRBV19, with 13 bases matching TRBD2. V trimming: 4 bases; J trimming: 0 bases; junction bases outside the gene matches: 7. Germline loops: CDR1 LNHDA, CDR2 SQIVND (reference sequence). The CDR3 totals 18 residues.

CDR3 region: CASSREGGPGQPQHF. Here the CDR3 DNA reads TGTGCCAGCTCAAGGGAGGGGGGGCCTGGGCAGCCCCAGCATTTT. The chain is built from TRBV18 and TRBJ1-5; weak D call: TRBD1 (6 bases). The CDR3 extends over 15 amino acids. Germline V lookup: CDR1 KGHSH, CDR2 LQKENI. V was trimmed by 5 bases and J by 7 bases, leaving 18 bases between them.

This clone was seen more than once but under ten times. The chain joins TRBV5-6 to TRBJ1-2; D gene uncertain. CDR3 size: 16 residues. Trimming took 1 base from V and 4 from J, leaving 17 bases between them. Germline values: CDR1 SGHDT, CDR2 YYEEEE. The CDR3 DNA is TGTGCCAGCAGCTTGTTTTCCCTTAAAAGGTTCTATGGCTACACCTTC. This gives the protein CASSLFSLKRFYGYTF.

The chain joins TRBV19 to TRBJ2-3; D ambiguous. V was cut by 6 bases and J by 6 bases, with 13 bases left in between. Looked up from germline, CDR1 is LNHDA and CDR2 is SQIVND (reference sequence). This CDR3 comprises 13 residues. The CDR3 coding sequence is TGTGCCAGTAGACCTACCCAAGCGGATACGCAGTATTTT. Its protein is CASRPTQADTQYF.

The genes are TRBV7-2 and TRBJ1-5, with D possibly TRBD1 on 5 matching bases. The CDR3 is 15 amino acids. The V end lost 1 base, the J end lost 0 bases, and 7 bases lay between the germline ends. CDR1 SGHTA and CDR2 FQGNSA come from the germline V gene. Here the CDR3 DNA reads TGTGCCAGCAGCTTAGTTGGGGGTAGCAATCAGCCCCAGCATTTT. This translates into CASSLVGGSNQPQHF.

The CDR3, as DNA: TGTGCCAGCAGTACCGGACTAGCGGGAGTTCGGGAGCAGTTCTTC. Protein sequence: CASSTGLAGVREQFF. The chain links TRBV6-2 or TRBV6-3 to TRBJ2-1, with TRBD2 identical over 13 bases. CDR1 and CDR2 from the germline V gene are MNHEY and SVGEGT. This CDR3 contains 15 residues. The J segment lost 10 bases and the V segment lost 5 bases, leaving 8 bases of the junction unmatched.

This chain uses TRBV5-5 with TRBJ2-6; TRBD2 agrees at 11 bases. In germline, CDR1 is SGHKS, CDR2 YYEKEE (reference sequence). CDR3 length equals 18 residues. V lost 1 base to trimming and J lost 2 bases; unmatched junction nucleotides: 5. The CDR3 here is CASSLRLAGRAGANVLTF. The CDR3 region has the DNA TGTGCCAGCAGCTTGAGACTAGCGGGAAGGGCTGGGGCCAACGTCCTGACTTTC.

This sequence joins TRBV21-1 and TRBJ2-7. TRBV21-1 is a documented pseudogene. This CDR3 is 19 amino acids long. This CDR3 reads CASSKFRKIHDHHSDEQYF. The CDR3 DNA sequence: TGTGCCAGCAGCAAATTCCGAAAAATCCATGACCATCACTCAGACGAGCAGTACTTC.

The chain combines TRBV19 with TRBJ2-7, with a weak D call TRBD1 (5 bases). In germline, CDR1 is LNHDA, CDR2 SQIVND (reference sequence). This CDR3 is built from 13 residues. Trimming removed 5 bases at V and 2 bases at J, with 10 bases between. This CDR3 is CASSRTTTYEQYF. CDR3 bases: TGTGCCAGTAGTCGGACAACAACCTACGAGCAGTACTTC.

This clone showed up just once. CDR3: CASSQTVLKNIQYF. CDR3 in DNA: TGTGCCAGCAGCCAGACAGTCCTGAAAAACATTCAGTACTTC. The rearrangement uses TRBV11-2 and TRBJ2-4, with D maybe TRBD1 (5 bases). The CDR3 totals 14 residues. Germline loops: CDR1 SGHAT, CDR2 FQNNGV. V was clipped by 5 bases and J by 4 bases, with 12 bases between them.

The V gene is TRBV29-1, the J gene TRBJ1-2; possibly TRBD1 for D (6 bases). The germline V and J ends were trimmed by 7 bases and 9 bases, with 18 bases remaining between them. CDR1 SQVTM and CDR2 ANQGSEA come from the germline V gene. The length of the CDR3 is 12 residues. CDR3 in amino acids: CSAEAGGGSYTF. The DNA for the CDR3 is TGCAGCGCCGAGGCCGGAGGGGGTAGCTACACCTTC. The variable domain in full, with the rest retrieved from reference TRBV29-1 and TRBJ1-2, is SAVISQKPSRDICQRGTSLTIQCQVDSQVTMMFWYRQQPGQSLTLIATANQGSEATYESGFVIDKFPISRPNLTFSTLTVSNMSPEDSSIYLCSAEAGGGSYTFGSGTRLTVV.

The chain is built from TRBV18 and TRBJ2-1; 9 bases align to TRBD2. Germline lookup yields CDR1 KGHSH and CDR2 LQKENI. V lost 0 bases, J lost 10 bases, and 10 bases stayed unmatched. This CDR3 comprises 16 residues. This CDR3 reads CASSPPAGGAYGEQFF. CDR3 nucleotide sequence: TGTGCCAGCTCACCACCGGCGGGGGGGGCCTATGGCGAGCAGTTCTTC.

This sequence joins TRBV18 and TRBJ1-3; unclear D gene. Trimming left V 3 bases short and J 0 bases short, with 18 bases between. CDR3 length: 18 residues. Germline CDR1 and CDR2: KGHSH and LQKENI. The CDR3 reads CASSPPNGPLSSGNTIYF. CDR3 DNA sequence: TGTGCCAGCTCACCCCCAAACGGGCCGTTGAGCTCTGGAAACACCATATATTTT. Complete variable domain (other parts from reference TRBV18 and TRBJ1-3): NAGVMQNPRHLVRRRGQEARLRCSPMKGHSHVYWYRQLPEEGLKFMVYLQKENIIDESGMPKERFSAEFPKEGPSILRIQQVVRGDSAAYFCASSPPNGPLSSGNTIYFGEGSWLTVV.

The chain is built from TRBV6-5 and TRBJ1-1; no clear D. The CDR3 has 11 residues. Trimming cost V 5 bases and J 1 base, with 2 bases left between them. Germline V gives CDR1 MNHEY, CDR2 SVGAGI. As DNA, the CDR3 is TGTGCCAGCAGTAAGAACACTGAAGCTTTCTTT. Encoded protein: CASSKNTEAFF.